A selection of T cell receptor beta chains follows, all from one sample in a study of cytomegalovirus exposure and HLA in healthy donors. Clones were sequenced by immunoSEQ multiplex PCR, and TCRdb holds only the in-frame ones, with some missing. The data contain around 200,000 clones, 65% to 80% of them singletons. The sample taken for sequencing was PBMCs. These TCRs come from a woman aged 30 to 39 in good health and CMV-seropositive. CDR3s include the opening cysteine and the closing phenylalanine or tryptophan. Each record gives: V gene, J gene, D gene, clone size, CDR3 protein, CDR3 DNA. D genes are given only for firm matches. Expanded clones get a size class; other rows say once, few or many, or leave the size out.

TRBV5-6	TRBJ1-4	.	.	CASSLGVSGATNEKLFF	TGTGCCAGCAGCTTGGGAGTTTCGGGGGCAACTAATGAAAAACTGTTTTTT
TRBV14	TRBJ2-1	TRBD1	few	CASSSLGAGGYNEQFF	TGTGCCAGCAGCTCGTTAGGGGCAGGGGGCTACAATGAGCAGTTCTTC
TRBV11-2	TRBJ2-1	TRBD2	.	CASSPLTWGRDEQFF	TGTGCCAGCAGCCCCCTGACGTGGGGGAGGGATGAGCAGTTCTTC
TRBV27	TRBJ1-4	TRBD1	.	CASSPLDREKLFF	TGTGCCAGCAGTCCCTTGGACAGGGAAAAACTGTTTTTT
TRBV29-1	TRBJ1-2	.	.	CSARQELGYTF	TGCAGCGCCCGACAGGAACTGGGCTACACCTTC
TRBV19	TRBJ2-1	.	.	CASRTTNIQSSYNEQFF	TGTGCCAGTAGGACAACCAACATTCAAAGCTCCTACAATGAGCAGTTCTTC
TRBV27	TRBJ2-2	TRBD1	.	CASSPRTGVYTGELFF	TGTGCCAGCAGTCCCCGGACAGGGGTATACACCGGGGAGCTGTTTTTT
TRBV9	TRBJ1-2	.	once	CASSVARRDSGYTF	TGTGCCAGCAGCGTAGCTCGGAGGGACTCTGGCTACACCTTC
TRBV5-4	TRBJ2-7	TRBD2	few	CASSFHELAGGKEQYF	TGTGCCAGCAGCTTTCACGAACTAGCGGGGGGTAAAGAGCAGTACTTC
TRBV10-3	TRBJ2-3	.	.	CAISAKQGGSDTQYF	TGTGCCATCAGTGCAAAACAGGGGGGGTCAGATACGCAGTATTTT
TRBV7-2	TRBJ2-7	TRBD2	.	CASSSREGIYEQYF	TGTGCCAGCAGTTCTCGGGAGGGAATCTACGAGCAGTACTTC
TRBV6-5	TRBJ2-5	.	.	CASSRLGGKETQYF	TGTGCCAGCAGTCGCCTTGGGGGGAAGGAGACCCAGTACTTC
TRBV7-9	TRBJ1-6	.	.	CASLRGNNSPLHF	TGTGCCAGTCTGCGCGGGAATAATTCACCCCTCCACTTT
TRBV6-1	TRBJ2-7	.	few	CASCEGQGSDEQYF	TGTGCCAGCTGCGAGGGACAAGGTAGCGACGAGCAGTACTTC
TRBV5-1	TRBJ2-7	.	.	CASSPLTGNPYEQYF	TGCGCCAGCAGCCCCCTAACAGGGAACCCCTACGAGCAGTACTTC
TRBV19	TRBJ2-5	TRBD2	few	CASSIEASGYQETQYF	TGTGCCAGTAGTATAGAGGCTAGCGGGTACCAAGAGACCCAGTACTTC
TRBV27	TRBJ1-2	.	.	CASSLQNSGNYGYTF	TGTGCCAGCAGCCTACAAAATTCAGGGAACTATGGCTACACCTTC
TRBV10-3	TRBJ2-6	.	.	CAISAGISGANVLTF	TGTGCCATCAGTGCAGGGATCTCTGGGGCCAACGTCCTGACTTTC
TRBV10-3	TRBJ2-3	.	once	CAISDTTDTQYF	TGTGCCATCAGTGATACAACAGATACGCAGTATTTT
TRBV7-9	TRBJ2-7	.	.	CASSFSDYEQYF	TGTGCCAGCAGCTTTAGCGACTACGAGCAGTACTTC
TRBV5-1	TRBJ2-2	.	few	CASSPGGPVGELFF	TGCGCCAGCAGCCCCGGTGGGCCCGTCGGGGAGCTGTTTTTT
TRBV5-8	TRBJ2-2	.	.	CASRMSNTGELFF	TGTGCCAGCAGAATGTCTAACACCGGGGAGCTGTTTTTT
TRBV27	TRBJ2-4	TRBD1	.	CASSLGTAVTKNIQYF	TGTGCCAGCAGTCTAGGGACAGCAGTTACCAAAAACATTCAGTACTTC
TRBV6-5	TRBJ2-1	TRBD2	.	CASSWGLAGVDEQFF	TGTGCCAGCAGTTGGGGACTAGCGGGAGTCGATGAGCAGTTCTTC
TRBV4-2	TRBJ1-2	.	.	CASSQDKATPPYGYTF	TGTGCCAGCAGCCAAGACAAAGCAACCCCGCCCTATGGCTACACCTTC
TRBV15	TRBJ1-1	.	once	CATSRVGGPTEAFF	TGTGCCACCAGCAGAGTCGGGGGTCCCACTGAAGCTTTCTTT
TRBV5-4	TRBJ2-6	.	.	CASSLIGTPSGANVLTF	TGTGCCAGCAGCTTGATAGGGACACCCTCTGGGGCCAACGTCCTGACTTTC
TRBV7-9	TRBJ1-5	TRBD1	.	CASSAPGQGLDQPQHF	TGTGCCAGCAGCGCCCCGGGACAGGGGCTTGATCAGCCCCAGCATTTT
TRBV9	TRBJ2-3	TRBD1	.	CASSVADRVGTQYF	TGTGCCAGCAGCGTAGCTGACAGGGTGGGAACGCAGTATTTT
TRBV5-8	TRBJ1-4	.	.	CASSLSDEKLFF	TGTGCCAGCAGCTTGTCCGATGAAAAACTGTTTTTT
TRBV7-2	TRBJ1-1	.	.	CASSSRDTIEAFF	TGTGCCAGCAGCTCCCGGGACACAATTGAAGCTTTCTTT
TRBV10-3	TRBJ1-1	.	.	CAISESGRMNTEAFF	TGTGCCATCAGTGAGTCGGGGCGGATGAACACTGAAGCTTTCTTT
TRBV6-1	TRBJ1-5	TRBD1	.	CASSDGTGHNQPQHF	TGTGCCAGCAGTGATGGGACAGGCCACAATCAGCCCCAGCATTTT